What follows describes a single T cell receptor (beta chain). Library preparation (for TCRbeta) was performed with unique molecular identifiers. MiXCR, run by TCRdb on the PCR reads, gives a single entry per CDR3 protein. This table holds about 610,000 distinct CDR3 sequences, approximately 10% found once. This sample is drawn from a study of T-cell reconstitution after alpha-beta-depleted transplantation in children. V was clipped by 0 bases and J by 0 bases, with 12 bases between them. The CDR3 contains 16 residues. The V gene's germline CDR1 is MNHEY and CDR2 SMNVEV (reference sequence). Sequenced material: PBMCs from the stem cell graft donor, taken from the stem cell graft. The TCR originated in a human donor who donated a stem cell graft to a child with acute myeloid leukemia. The V gene is TRBV27, the J gene TRBJ2-7; D possibly uses TRBD1 or TRBD2 (5 bases each). The CDR3 here is CASSLSLGEPSYEQYF. The CDR3 DNA reads TGTGCCAGCAGTTTATCTTTGGGGGAGCCCTCCTACGAGCAGTACTTC.